The 11 T cell receptor beta chains below were found in one sample sequenced in a study of graft-versus-host responses after intestinal transplantation. 200,000 CFSE-labeled responder cells were plated with 200,000 irradiated, violet-dye-labeled stimulator cells. Measured with immunoSEQ multiplex PCR; TCRdb has only the in-frame clones, and not every one. The sample contains roughly 6,900 clones, approximately 25% of which appear only once. This specimen consisted of alloreactive CD8+ T cells from a mixed lymphocyte reaction culture, obtained before transplantation. Subset described: CFSE-low proliferating T cells sorted from roughly 6-day pre-transplant mixed lymphocyte reaction (GvH or HvG direction). The receptor source for this set is a human patient who was an organ donor for intestinal transplantation.

The chain carries TRBV4-2 and TRBJ1-1, with D uncertain. This CDR3 has 15 residues. Trimming shortened V by 0 bases and J by 8 bases, and 16 bases separated the two germline ends. Per germline, CDR1 LGHNA and CDR2 YNFKEQ. The CDR3 DNA is TGTGCCAGCAGCCAAGATACGGTAGCAGCGAGAGAAGCTTTCTTT. Translating gives CASSQDTVAAREAFF.

This clone has a handful of counts. One end of the junction varies from germline; a read error may be responsible. Other DNA variants within this sample encode the same CDR3. CDR3 sequence reads: CAWRVHGGGYTF. Here the CDR3 DNA reads TGTGCCTGGCGTGTACACGGGGGGGGCTACACCTTC. The chain recombines TRBV30 with TRBJ1-2, with D tentatively TRBD1 (5 bases). The CDR3 has 12 amino acids. CDR1 is GTSNPN, CDR2 SVGIG, per germline (reference sequence).

J is TRBJ2-2 and V is TRBV19; no reliable D call. The V gene's germline CDR1 is LNHDA and CDR2 SQIVND (reference sequence). This CDR3 is built from 14 residues. V gave up 2 bases and J gave up 6 bases, with 10 bases separating them. CDR3 sequence (DNA): TGTGCCAGTAGTATAATTGGCGGTCCCGGGGAGCTGTTTTTT. The encoded protein is CASSIIGGPGELFF.

This clone turned up a few times. This chain connects TRBV27 to TRBJ2-3; 10 positions agree with TRBD2. CDR3 size: 15 residues. Germline CDR1 reads MNHEY; CDR2 reads SMNVEV (reference sequence). The ends lost 6 bases at V and 5 bases at J; junction bases unmatched: 8. CDR3 bases: TGTGCCAGCAGCCTGCCGGGACTAGCGCGAGATACGCAGTATTTT. Translated, it gives CASSLPGLARDTQYF.

The chain carries TRBV5-4 and TRBJ2-3, with D perhaps matching TRBD2 (5 bases). Germline V lookup: CDR1 SGHNT, CDR2 YYREEE (reference sequence). V lost 6 bases, J lost 14 bases, and 25 bases lay in between. This CDR3 is built from 14 residues. In nucleotides, the CDR3 is TGTGCCAGCACCTGGGGTCGCGGGCCCGCAAAGCGGTATTTT. It translates to CASTWGRGPAKRYF.

This clone has just a few counts. This chain joins TRBV11-1 and TRBJ1-5, with a possible D match to TRBD1 (6 bases). Germline CDR1 and CDR2: SGHAT and FQDESV (reference sequence). The CDR3 spans 13 residues. V was shortened by 5 bases and J by 4 bases, with 9 bases between the two germline ends. CDR3 region: CASSTTGNQPQHF. DNA of the CDR3: TGTGCCAGCAGCACTACAGGGAATCAGCCCCAGCATTTT.

V and J are TRBV5-4 and TRBJ2-7; D is ambiguous. This CDR3 has 12 residues. CDR1 and CDR2 (germline): SGHNT, YYREEE (reference sequence). V was shortened by 5 bases and J by 1 base, with 7 bases between the two germline ends. CDR3 in amino acids: CASSPGSYEQYF. CDR3 coding DNA: TGTGCCAGCAGTCCCGGGTCCTACGAGCAGTACTTC.

The chain uses TRBV6-6 and TRBJ2-7; D is unresolved. Between the trimmed V and J ends, which lost 2 bases and 2 bases, there was a span of 13 bases. This CDR3 comprises 15 residues. CDR1 is MNHNY and CDR2 is SVGAGI in the germline V gene (reference sequence). CDR3 sequence: CASSYRPRGPYEQYF. DNA for the CDR3: TGTGCCAGCAGTTACCGGCCCCGAGGACCCTACGAGCAGTACTTC.

This clone came up a few times. The chain combines TRBV6-6 with TRBJ2-7; 8 bases fit TRBD2. CDR3 length: 13 residues. V gave up 5 bases and J gave up 2 bases; unmatched junction bases: 2. The V gene's germline CDR1 is MNHNY and CDR2 SVGAGI (reference sequence). Written as DNA, the CDR3 is TGTGCCAGCAGTCTAGCGGGTCCCTACGAGCAGTACTTC. Protein: CASSLAGPYEQYF.

The V gene is TRBV30, the J gene TRBJ1-4; D is undetermined. This CDR3 region has 14 residues. Trimming removed 2 bases at V and 8 bases at J, with 15 bases between. The germline V gene has CDR1 GTSNPN and CDR2 SVGIG (reference sequence). CDR3 residues: CAWSLSGGREKLFF. CDR3 sequence (DNA): TGTGCCTGGAGTCTATCTGGCGGACGGGAAAAACTGTTTTTT.

This sequence joins TRBV7-9 and TRBJ2-5; 9 bases fit TRBD1. The J call could be wrong; TRBJ2-7 is a better fit for the DNA end. The CDR3 has 19 residues. Per germline, CDR1 SEHNR and CDR2 FQNEAQ (reference sequence). In DNA form, the CDR3 reads TGTGCCAGCAGCTCATCCGGGACAGGGACTTTTTGGCATCCCTACGAGCAGTACTTC. Amino acid sequence: CASSSSGTGTFWHPYEQYF.